Sequencing of this TCR beta chain was carried out in a study of blood T cell repertoires in COVID-19. About the research overall: The United States, Italy and Spain were the sources of the acute and convalescent COVID-19 samples. T cells, B-cell-depleted T cells, or PBMCs provided the cDNA or gDNA that served as material.

Seattle's enrolled individuals joined amid active infection and were then monitored longitudinally. The CDR3 is 16 amino acids. Looked up from germline, CDR1 is LNHDA and CDR2 is SQIVND (reference sequence). V trimming: 5 bases; J trimming: 4 bases; junction bases outside the gene matches: 12. Libraries were prepared by immunoSEQ multiplex PCR; TCRdb keeps only in-frame clonotypes and omits some of them. The sample carries 200,000 to 300,000 clones, more than 75% recorded once. The TCR comes from a woman aged 60 to 75 with COVID-19, enrolled during active disease. The source material was peripheral blood. The chain recombines TRBV19 with TRBJ2-5, with 8 bases identical to TRBD2. CDR3 nucleotide sequence: TGTGCCAGTAGTCCAAGCAGGACTAGCCCGTCAGAGACCCAGTACTTC. Its protein product is CASSPSRTSPSETQYF.